The source of this T cell receptor beta chain is a study of blood T cells in healthy people across ages. Whole-study results and caveats: Naive CD4+ cell counts and diversity both ran higher in long-lived than in aged donors.

There are 13 residues in the CDR3. CDR1 is LNHDA, CDR2 SQIVND, per germline (reference sequence). V gave up 4 bases and J gave up 7 bases, with 13 bases separating them. Worth noting for this clonotype: Its antigen remains unknown.

Primers used in a second PCR of about 7 to 12 cycles were a sample-barcoded 5' primer and a J-beta primer mix. A template-switch adaptor containing 12 random nucleotides labeled each cDNA molecule. TCRdb fed the 5' RACE reads into MiXCR, producing one record per CDR3 protein. The profile shows fewer than 900,000 distinct CDR3 sequences, about 37% of them singletons. The sequenced sample was blood. This receptor was taken from a man aged 18 to 30 in good health. This rearrangement joins TRBV19 to TRBJ1-1; a possible D gene is TRBD1 (6 bases). The CDR3 coding sequence is TGTGCCAGTAGTAGACCCGGGACATGTGAAGCTTTCTTT. Amino acid sequence: CASSRPGTCEAFF.